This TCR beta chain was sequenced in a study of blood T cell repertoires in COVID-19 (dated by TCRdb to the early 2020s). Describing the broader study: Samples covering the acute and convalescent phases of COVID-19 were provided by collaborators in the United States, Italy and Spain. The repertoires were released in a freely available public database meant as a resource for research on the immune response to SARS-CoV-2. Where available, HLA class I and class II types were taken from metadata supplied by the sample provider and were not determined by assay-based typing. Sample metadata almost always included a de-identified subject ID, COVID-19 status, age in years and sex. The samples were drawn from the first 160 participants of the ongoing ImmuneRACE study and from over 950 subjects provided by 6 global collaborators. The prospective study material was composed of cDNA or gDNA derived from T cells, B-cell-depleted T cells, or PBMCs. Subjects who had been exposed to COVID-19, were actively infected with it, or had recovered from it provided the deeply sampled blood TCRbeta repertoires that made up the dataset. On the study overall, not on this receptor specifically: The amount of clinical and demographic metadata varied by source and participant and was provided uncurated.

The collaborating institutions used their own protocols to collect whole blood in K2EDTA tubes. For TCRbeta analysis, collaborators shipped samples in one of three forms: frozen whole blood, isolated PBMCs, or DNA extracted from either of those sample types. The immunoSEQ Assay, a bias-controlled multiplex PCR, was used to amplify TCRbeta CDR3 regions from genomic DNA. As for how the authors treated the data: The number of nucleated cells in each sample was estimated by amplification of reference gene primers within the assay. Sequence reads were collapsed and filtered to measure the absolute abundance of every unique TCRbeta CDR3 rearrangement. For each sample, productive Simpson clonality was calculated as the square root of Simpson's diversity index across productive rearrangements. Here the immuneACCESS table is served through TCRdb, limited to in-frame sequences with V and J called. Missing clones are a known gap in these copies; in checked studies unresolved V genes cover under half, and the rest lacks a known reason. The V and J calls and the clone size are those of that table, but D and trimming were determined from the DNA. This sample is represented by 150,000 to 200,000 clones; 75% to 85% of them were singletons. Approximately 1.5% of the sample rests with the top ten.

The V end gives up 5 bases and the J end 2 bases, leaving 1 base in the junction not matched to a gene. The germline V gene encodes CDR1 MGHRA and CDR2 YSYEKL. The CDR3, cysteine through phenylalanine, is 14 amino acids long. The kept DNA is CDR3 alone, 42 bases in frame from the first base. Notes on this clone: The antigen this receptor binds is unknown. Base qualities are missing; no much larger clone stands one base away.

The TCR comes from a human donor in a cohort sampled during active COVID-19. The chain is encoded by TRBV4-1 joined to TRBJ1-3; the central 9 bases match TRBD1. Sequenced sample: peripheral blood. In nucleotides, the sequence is TGCGCCAGCAGCAGGACAGGGGCTGGAAACACCATATATTTT. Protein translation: CASSRTGAGNTIYF.